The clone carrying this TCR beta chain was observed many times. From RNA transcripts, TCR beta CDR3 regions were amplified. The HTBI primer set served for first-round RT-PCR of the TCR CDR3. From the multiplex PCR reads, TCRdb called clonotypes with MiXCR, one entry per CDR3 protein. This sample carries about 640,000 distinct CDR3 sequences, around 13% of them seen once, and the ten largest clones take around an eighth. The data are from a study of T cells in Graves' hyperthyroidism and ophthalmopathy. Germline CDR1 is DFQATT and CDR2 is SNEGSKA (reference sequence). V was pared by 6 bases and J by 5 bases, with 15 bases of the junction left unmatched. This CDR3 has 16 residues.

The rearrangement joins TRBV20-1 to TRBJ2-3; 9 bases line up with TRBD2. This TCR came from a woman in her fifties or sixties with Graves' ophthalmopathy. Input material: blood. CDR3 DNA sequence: TGCAGTGCACAAGTCCCGGGCGGGAGGGCAAGAGATACGCAGTATTTT. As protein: CSAQVPGGRARDTQYF.